This TCR beta chain was captured by sequencing in a study of PD-1 blockade in mismatch repair-deficient tumors. Study details: All were previously treated, progressing patients with some twelve mismatch repair-deficient cancer types.

All patients were mismatch repair deficient, assessed by either PCR or immunohistochemistry. TCRs were sequenced from a few patients responding to pembrolizumab. About this clone: No antigen is known for it.

Trimming removed 5 bases at V and 8 bases at J, with 10 bases between. Germline CDR1 is MNHNY and CDR2 is SVGAGI (reference sequence). The CDR3 length is 12 residues. This table comes from immunoSEQ multiplex PCR, and its TCRdb copy is limited to in-frame clones, with some not included. The sample includes just under 65,000 clones, more than 70% seen only once; the top ten take about 15%. General study points: After pembrolizumab, tumor-resident clones rose rapidly, then generally contracted before radiologic responses.

Sample: peripheral blood, taken 52 weeks after starting pembrolizumab. The V gene is TRBV6-6, the J gene TRBJ2-1; D not resolved. The clonotype comes from an adult with mismatch repair-deficient cancer. The CDR3 DNA reads as TGTGCCAGCAGTATCTCGGTGGATGAGCAGTTCTTC. It translates to CASSISVDEQFF.